The entry that follows covers one T cell receptor beta chain sequence. The germline CDR1 and CDR2 sequences are SGHAT and FQDESV (reference sequence). This CDR3 has 14 amino acids. V was cut by 5 bases and J by 4 bases, with 14 bases left in between. This sample is drawn from a study of blood T cell repertoires in COVID-19. Study in general: Whether acute or convalescent, the COVID-19 samples came from the United States, Italy and Spain.

Methods used by the authors: Reference gene primer amplification yielded estimated nucleated cell counts. TCRdb keeps only in-frame clones here, not all; method: immunoSEQ multiplex PCR. V and J calls and clone size are given by that table; D and trimming were obtained from the DNA. The data hold roughly 110,000 clones, with roughly 81% observed a single time. The sample consisted of peripheral blood. This receptor was taken from a man aged 40-49 years with acute or convalescent COVID-19. The chain couples TRBV11-1 to TRBJ2-5; D is perhaps TRBD2 (7 bases). The CDR3 here is CASSRGGGGETQYF. DNA for the CDR3: TGTGCCAGCAGCCGAGGGGGGGGTGGAGAGACCCAGTACTTC.